These T cell receptor beta chains were read from a single sample in a study of cytomegalovirus exposure and HLA in healthy donors. The repertoire was sequenced with immunoSEQ multiplex PCR; TCRdb's copy has only in-frame clones and lacks some. The sample includes fewer than 90,000 clones, roughly 83% of them seen just once. The sequenced sample was PBMCs. All receptors come from a woman between 40 and 55 years old in good health and CMV-seropositive. Both conserved end residues are part of each CDR3. Fields, in order: V gene, J gene, D gene, CDR3 length, clone size, CDR3 protein, CDR3 DNA. A D gene is named only where the DNA matches it firmly. Not every row has a clone size; where given, it reads once, few, many or a size class.

TRBV4-3	TRBJ2-1	TRBD2	15	-	CASSQGLAGGNEQFF	TGCGCCAGCAGCCAAGGTCTAGCGGGAGGCAATGAGCAGTTCTTC
TRBV28	TRBJ1-1	-	15	-	CASRLSGAWNTEAFF	TGTGCCAGCAGGTTGAGCGGGGCCTGGAACACTGAAGCTTTCTTT
TRBV30	TRBJ1-2	-	13	-	CAWSLADTYGYTF	TGTGCCTGGAGTCTGGCCGATACCTATGGCTACACCTTC
TRBV6-5	TRBJ1-1	-	15	-	CASSYFQGTISEAFF	TGTGCCAGCAGTTATTTCCAGGGGACCATCTCTGAAGCTTTCTTT
TRBV7-3	TRBJ2-7	TRBD2	14	few	CASSKAGGHHEQYF	TGTGCCAGCAGCAAAGCGGGGGGCCATCACGAGCAGTACTTC
TRBV27	TRBJ2-4	-	12	-	CASSLSGQIQYF	TGTGCCAGCAGTTTATCTGGACAAATTCAGTACTTC
TRBV7-2	TRBJ1-5	-	15	-	CASQYKIAFNQPQHF	TGTGCCAGTCAATACAAGATCGCATTTAATCAGCCCCAGCATTTT
TRBV30	TRBJ1-1	TRBD1	15	-	CAWSVYLQGPAEAFF	TGTGCCTGGAGTGTATATTTACAGGGGCCCGCTGAAGCTTTCTTT
TRBV18	TRBJ2-3	-	15	-	CASSLSGDPTDTQYF	TGTGCCAGCTCACTTTCGGGTGACCCAACAGATACGCAGTATTTT
TRBV7-9	TRBJ1-1	TRBD1	14	-	CASSSQGRDTEAFF	TGTGCCAGCAGTTCACAGGGGCGGGACACTGAAGCTTTCTTT
TRBV30	TRBJ2-2	-	13	-	CAWMYGNTGELFF	TGTGCCTGGATGTACGGGAACACCGGGGAGCTGTTTTTT
TRBV10-1	TRBJ1-2	TRBD1	16	-	CASSEGRDRGTFDYTF	TGCGCCAGCAGTGAGGGCCGAGACAGGGGAACGTTCGACTACACCTTC
TRBV11-3	TRBJ2-5	TRBD1	13	few	CASSSGQGKTQYF	TGTGCCAGCAGCTCGGGACAGGGGAAGACCCAGTACTTC
TRBV28	TRBJ2-1	TRBD2	16	-	CASSSWTSGSYNEQFF	TGTGCCAGCAGTTCCTGGACTAGCGGGAGCTACAATGAGCAGTTCTTC
TRBV19	TRBJ2-1	-	11	-	CASRSSGLTFF	TGTGCCAGTAGATCTTCGGGACTGACCTTCTTC
TRBV25-1	TRBJ2-3	-	13	few	CASTGAVTDTQYF	TGTGCCAGCACGGGAGCCGTCACAGATACGCAGTATTTT
TRBV7-2	TRBJ2-3	-	16	few	CASSLETGIGTDTQYF	TGTGCCAGCAGCTTAGAAACAGGGATAGGCACAGATACGCAGTATTTT
TRBV5-1	TRBJ2-1	TRBD2	17	-	CASSYGTSRFSYNEQFF	TGCGCCAGCAGCTACGGGACTAGCCGATTTTCCTACAATGAGCAGTTCTTC
TRBV5-4	TRBJ1-2	-	14	-	CASSLDSTNYGYTF	TGTGCCAGCAGCTTGGACAGTACTAACTATGGCTACACCTTC
TRBV6-1	TRBJ2-1	-	14	-	CASSESNSNNEQFF	TGTGCCAGCAGTGAAAGCAACAGTAACAATGAGCAGTTCTTC
TRBV6-4	TRBJ2-1	TRBD2	17	-	CASRERLQREGPTEQFF	TGTGCCAGCAGGGAGCGCCTGCAGCGGGAGGGCCCGACCGAGCAGTTCTTC
TRBV9	TRBJ1-4	-	15	-	CASSQSGSRNEKLFF	TGTGCCAGCAGCCAGTCAGGGTCCAGGAATGAAAAACTGTTTTTT
TRBV5-1	TRBJ2-6	TRBD1	18	-	CASSIQGAGPSGANVLTF	TGCGCCAGCAGCATCCAGGGGGCTGGGCCCTCTGGGGCCAACGTCCTGACTTTC
TRBV5-1	TRBJ1-5	-	16	-	CASSPEGPYSNQPQHF	TGCGCCAGCAGCCCGGAGGGACCTTATAGCAATCAGCCCCAGCATTTT
TRBV7-9	TRBJ1-2	-	13	-	CASSLGHDYGYTF	TGTGCCAGCAGCTTAGGGCATGACTATGGCTACACCTTC
TRBV6-5	TRBJ1-5	-	15	few	CASSFQGGGNQPQHF	TGTGCCAGCAGTTTTCAGGGAGGCGGCAATCAGCCCCAGCATTTT
TRBV7-2	TRBJ2-2	-	13	-	CASSLTGTGELFF	TGTGCCAGCAGCTTAACAGGCACGGGGGAGCTGTTTTTT
TRBV2	TRBJ2-2	-	11	-	CASTGTGELFF	TGTGCCAGCACCGGCACCGGGGAGCTGTTTTTT
TRBV30	TRBJ1-1	-	16	-	CAWSGGQGWVGTEAFF	TGTGCCTGGAGTGGCGGGCAGGGGTGGGTCGGCACTGAAGCTTTCTTT
TRBV9	TRBJ2-7	TRBD2	16	-	CASSVSSGGGVYEQYF	TGTGCCAGCAGCGTTTCCTCGGGAGGGGGAGTGTACGAGCAGTACTTC
TRBV15	TRBJ2-3	-	12	-	CATSTGTDTQYF	TGTGCCACCAGCACCGGCACAGATACGCAGTATTTT
TRBV29-1	TRBJ1-1	-	14	-	CSVGVEGMNTEAFF	TGCAGCGTTGGGGTGGAGGGAATGAACACTGAAGCTTTCTTT
TRBV6-5	TRBJ1-2	-	13	few	CASTPHPGDGYTF	TGTGCCAGCACCCCGCACCCCGGGGATGGCTACACCTTC
TRBV28	TRBJ1-5	-	13	-	CASSLDKLLPQHF	TGTGCCAGCAGTTTAGACAAACTGCTGCCCCAGCATTTT
TRBV2	TRBJ1-5	TRBD1	14	few	CASSINRGDQPQHF	TGTGCCAGCAGTATTAACAGGGGGGATCAGCCCCAGCATTTT
TRBV4-1	TRBJ1-2	TRBD1	15	-	CASSPTETGSEGYTF	TGCGCCAGCAGCCCTACTGAGACAGGGTCGGAGGGCTACACCTTC
TRBV5-6	TRBJ1-1	-	11	-	CASSLGVEAFF	TGTGCCAGCAGCTTAGGGGTGGAAGCTTTCTTT
TRBV5-1	TRBJ2-7	TRBD1	13	-	CASSGGQGNEQYF	TGCGCCAGCAGCGGAGGACAGGGTAACGAGCAGTACTTC
TRBV19	TRBJ2-1	TRBD2	20	-	CASTPRLGRGGLATYNEQFF	TGTGCCAGTACCCCGCGGTTAGGCAGGGGGGGACTAGCGACCTACAATGAGCAGTTCTTC
TRBV5-1	TRBJ1-2	-	14	-	CASSLVPGDYGYTF	TGCGCCAGCAGCTTGGTTCCCGGAGACTATGGCTACACCTTC
TRBV5-1	TRBJ2-3	TRBD2	16	-	CASSLISGGATDTQYF	TGCGCCAGCAGCTTGATAAGCGGGGGGGCTACAGATACGCAGTATTTT
TRBV5-1	TRBJ2-1	TRBD1	15	-	CASRTGQGSYNEQFF	TGCGCCAGCAGAACCGGACAGGGGTCCTACAATGAGCAGTTCTTC
TRBV2	TRBJ1-2	TRBD1	16	-	CASSGIPGQGAEGYTF	TGTGCCAGCAGTGGCATTCCGGGACAGGGGGCGGAGGGCTACACCTTC
TRBV19	TRBJ1-1	-	12	-	CASSHTHTEAFF	TGTGCCAGTAGTCATACACACACTGAAGCTTTCTTT
TRBV19	TRBJ1-2	-	14	-	CASVPGTKVHGYTF	TGTGCCAGTGTACCCGGGACAAAAGTCCATGGCTACACCTTC
TRBV29-1	TRBJ1-2	TRBD1	13	-	CSVGGGSGYGYTF	TGCAGCGTTGGAGGGGGCAGTGGCTATGGCTACACCTTC
TRBV7-9	TRBJ1-4	TRBD1	14	once	CASSRTGTNEKLFF	TGTGCCAGCAGCCGGACAGGGACTAATGAAAAACTGTTTTTT
TRBV30	TRBJ1-5	-	13	-	CAWSRDSNQPQHF	TGTGCCTGGAGCAGGGATAGCAATCAGCCCCAGCATTTT
TRBV4-2	TRBJ2-1	TRBD2	16	-	CASSLIAGSSYNEQFF	TGTGCCAGCAGCCTTATAGCGGGCAGCTCCTACAATGAGCAGTTCTTC
TRBV5-6	TRBJ2-3	TRBD1	14	few	CASSWGQGTDTQYF	TGTGCCAGCAGCTGGGGACAGGGCACAGATACGCAGTATTTT
TRBV5-5	TRBJ1-5	-	14	-	CASSLEGISQPQHF	TGTGCCAGCAGCTTGGAGGGGATTTCTCAGCCCCAGCATTTT
TRBV28	TRBJ2-7	-	15	-	CASSFYSGVRYEQYF	TGTGCCAGCAGTTTCTATTCAGGGGTAAGGTACGAGCAGTACTTC
TRBV13	TRBJ1-1	-	14	-	CASSLGPRNTEAFF	TGTGCCAGCAGCTTAGGACCGCGGAACACTGAAGCTTTCTTT